This T cell receptor (beta chain) was sequenced in a study of tumor-infiltrating lymphocytes in primary liver carcinoma. Study-wide context: Between roughly 4 and 11 cm across, the tumors were all of stage T1-T3 N0M0.

Germline DNA was extracted alongside blood RNA, which was obtained from unsorted whole blood. About this clonotype itself: A junction boundary mismatches the germline segment, possibly from a read error.

The CDR3 is 12 amino acids. In germline, CDR1 is SQVTM, CDR2 ANQGSEA. Production of TCR beta cDNA used around 460 ng total RNA together with a constant-region primer. Slightly modified ARM-PCR with three nested multiplex PCR rounds yielded TCR beta libraries. PCR rounds one and two used TRBV1-TRBV30 forward primers with a C-beta reverse primer for 10 cycles each. TCRdb redid the calling of the multiplex PCR reads with MiXCR, one entry per CDR3 protein. In the table there are fewer than 400,000 distinct CDR3 sequences, roughly 60% of which are singletons. The TCR comes from a man aged 35 to 55 with primary liver carcinoma and hepatitis B virus infection. The chain employs TRBV29-1 and TRBJ2-3; the D is unclear. The specimen was peripheral blood. The CDR3: CNVKKPGDTQYF. The CDR3 coding sequence is TGCAACGTTAAGAAGCCCGGAGATACGCAGTATTTT.